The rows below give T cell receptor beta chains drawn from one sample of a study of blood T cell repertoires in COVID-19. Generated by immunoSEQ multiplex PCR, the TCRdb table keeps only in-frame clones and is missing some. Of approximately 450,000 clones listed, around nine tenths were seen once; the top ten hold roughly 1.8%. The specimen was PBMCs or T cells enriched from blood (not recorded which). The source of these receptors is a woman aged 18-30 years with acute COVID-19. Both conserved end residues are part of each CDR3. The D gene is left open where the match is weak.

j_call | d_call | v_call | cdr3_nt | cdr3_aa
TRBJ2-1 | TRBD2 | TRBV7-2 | TGTGCCAGCAGCTTACGCTTATCTAGCGGGGGGGAGTTCTTC | CASSLRLSSGGEFF
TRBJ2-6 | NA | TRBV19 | TGTGCCAGTAGTCTACTCTCTGGGGCCAACGTCCTGACTTTC | CASSLLSGANVLTF
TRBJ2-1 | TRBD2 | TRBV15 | TGTGCCACCAGCAGAGTCCCCACAGTAGCGGGATCCTCCTACAATGAGCAGTTCTTC | CATSRVPTVAGSSYNEQFF
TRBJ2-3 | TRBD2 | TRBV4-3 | TGCGCCAGCAGCCAAGAAAAGGGACTAGCGGGAGTGAGCACAGATACGCAGTATTTT | CASSQEKGLAGVSTDTQYF
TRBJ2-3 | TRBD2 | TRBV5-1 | TGCGCCAGCAGCTCCTGGAGAGCGGGGGACCGCACAGATACGCAGTATTTT | CASSSWRAGDRTDTQYF
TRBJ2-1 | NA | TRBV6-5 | TGTGCCAGCAGCCCCAGGGTCTACTCGGATGAGCAGTTCTTC | CASSPRVYSDEQFF
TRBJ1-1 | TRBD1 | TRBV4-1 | TGCGCCAGCAGCTACACCCCCGACAGGGCCACTGAAGCTTTCTTT | CASSYTPDRATEAFF
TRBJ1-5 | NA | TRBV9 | TGTGCCAGCAGCGTAGATCAGGGAAATCAGCCCCAGCATTTT | CASSVDQGNQPQHF
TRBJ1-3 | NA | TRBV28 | TGTGCCAGCAGACAGACTGGAAACACCATATATTTT | CASRQTGNTIYF
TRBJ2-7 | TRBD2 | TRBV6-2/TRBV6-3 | TGTGCCAGCAGTCTAACCCAAAGCGGGACCTACGAGCAGTACTTC | CASSLTQSGTYEQYF
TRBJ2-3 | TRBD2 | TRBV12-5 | TGTGCTAGTGGTTTGGGGCTAGCGGGAGTATCGACAGATACGCAGTATTTT | CASGLGLAGVSTDTQYF